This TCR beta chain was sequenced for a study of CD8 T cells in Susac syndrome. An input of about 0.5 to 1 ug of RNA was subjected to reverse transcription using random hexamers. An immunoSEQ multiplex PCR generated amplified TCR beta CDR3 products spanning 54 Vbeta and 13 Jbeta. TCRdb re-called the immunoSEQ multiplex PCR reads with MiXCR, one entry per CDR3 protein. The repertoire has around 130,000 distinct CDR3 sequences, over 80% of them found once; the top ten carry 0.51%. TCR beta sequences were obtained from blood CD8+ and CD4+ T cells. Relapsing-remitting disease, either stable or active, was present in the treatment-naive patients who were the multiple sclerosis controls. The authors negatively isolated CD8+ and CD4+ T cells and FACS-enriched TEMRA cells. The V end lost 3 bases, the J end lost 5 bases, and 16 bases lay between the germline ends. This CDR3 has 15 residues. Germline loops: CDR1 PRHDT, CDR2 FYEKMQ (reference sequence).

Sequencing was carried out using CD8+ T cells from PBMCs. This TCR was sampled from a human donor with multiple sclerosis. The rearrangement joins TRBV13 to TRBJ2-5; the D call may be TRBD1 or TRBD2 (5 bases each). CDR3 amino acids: CASSLGVNTGETQYF. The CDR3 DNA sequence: TGTGCCAGCAGCTTGGGGGTCAATACGGGGGAGACCCAGTACTTC.